This T cell receptor (beta chain) comes out of a study of blood T cell repertoires in COVID-19. Here immunoSEQ multiplex PCR was the method, and the copy in TCRdb shows in-frame clones only, minus some. The sample shows fewer than 350,000 clones, around nine tenths of them seen only once. CDR1 and CDR2 (germline): SGHTA, FQGNSA. The V end lost 3 bases, the J end lost 4 bases, and 13 bases lay between the germline ends. The CDR3 is 15 amino acids. This clone was recorded only once. The rearrangement uses TRBV7-2 and TRBJ1-5; D unclear. The sequenced material came from PBMCs or T cells enriched from blood (not recorded which). This TCR was sampled from a woman between 35 and 50 years old who had recovered from COVID-19. The CDR3 loop reads CASSLGLAGNQPQHF. Written as DNA, the CDR3 is TGTGCCAGCAGCTTGGGCCTAGCTGGGAATCAGCCCCAGCATTTT.